The T cell receptor beta chain described here comes from a study of T cell responses to AZD1222 COVID-19 vaccine. CDR1 MDHEN and CDR2 SYDVKM come from the germline V gene. The CDR3 length is 17 residues. The V end lost 7 bases, the J end lost 4 bases, and 26 bases lay between the germline ends. Clones were read by immunoSEQ multiplex PCR, and TCRdb kept only the in-frame ones, dropping some. In the table there are over 150,000 clones, roughly nine tenths of which are singletons. The chain combines TRBV28 with TRBJ2-7; TRBD2 might be the D (5 bases). The clonotype originates from an adult in good health. Sample: peripheral blood, taken on day 0 of AZD1222 vaccination. For the CDR3, the DNA is TGTGCCAGCAACCCCCCCAGGAGCCTACGAGGGAAATACGAGCAGTACTTC. This encodes CASNPPRSLRGKYEQYF. Filled out from reference TRBV28 and TRBJ2-7, the complete variable domain reads DVKVTQSSRYLVKRTGEKVFLECVQDMDHENMFWYRQDPGLGLRLIYFSYDVKMKEKGDIPEGYSVSREKKERFSLILESASTNQTSMYLCASNPPRSLRGKYEQYFGPGTRLTVT.